This is a list of T cell receptor beta chains from one sample in a study of identical twins. Each CDR3 protein is one row after TCRdb ran MiXCR on the 5' RACE reads. The repertoire holds 1.5 million to 2 million distinct CDR3 sequences, with under 35% as singletons. Material for sequencing was cord blood. These receptors were collected from a newborn girl in good health. Each CDR3 is given with its conserved first and last residue. A D gene is named only where the DNA matches it firmly. The listing skips clone size in some rows; elsewhere it reads once, few, many or a size class.

D gene	V gene	clone size	J gene	CDR3 DNA	CDR3 protein
.	TRBV4-1	few	TRBJ1-5	TGCGCCAGCAGCCTACGGACATCTGGTCAGCCCCAGCATTTT	CASSLRTSGQPQHF
TRBD2	TRBV20-1	few	TRBJ2-1	TGCAGTGCTAGCGGGGGGGTGTGGAATGAGCAGTTCTTC	CSASGGVWNEQFF
TRBD1	TRBV6-1	few	TRBJ1-5	TGTGCCAGCGGGACAGACAATCAGCCCCAGCATTTT	CASGTDNQPQHF
TRBD2	TRBV10-3	.	TRBJ2-2	TGTGCCATCAGCGACCAAACTAGCGCTGGCGGGGAGCTGTTTTTT	CAISDQTSAGGELFF
.	TRBV28	.	TRBJ2-3	TGTGCCAGCAGCTACCGGACTCGACCCGATACACAGTATTTT	CASSYRTRPDTQYF
.	TRBV10-3	.	TRBJ2-7	TGTGCCATCAGTGGGGACATTTCCTCCTACGAGCAGTACTTC	CAISGDISSYEQYF
TRBD2	TRBV2	.	TRBJ2-2	TGTGCCAGCAGTGAACCCGGACTAGCGGGAAACACCGGGGAGCTGTTTTTT	CASSEPGLAGNTGELFF
.	TRBV4-1	.	TRBJ2-7	TGCGCCAGCAGCCAAGATCTAAATAGGGACGAGCAGTACTTC	CASSQDLNRDEQYF
TRBD1	TRBV20-1	.	TRBJ1-2	TGCAGTGCTAGAGATAGGGACAGGCCCTATGGCTACACCTTC	CSARDRDRPYGYTF
TRBD1	TRBV23-1	.	TRBJ2-7	TGCGCCAGCAGTCATCCGACAGGGGGATTCTCCTACGAGCAGTACTTC	CASSHPTGGFSYEQYF
.	TRBV24-1	.	TRBJ2-4	TGTGCCACCAGTGATCATGGGAACATTCAGTACTTC	CATSDHGNIQYF
.	TRBV12-3/TRBV12-4	many	TRBJ2-1	TGTGCCAGTAAAGAGACCTATGAGCAGTTCTTC	CASKETYEQFF
TRBD2	TRBV3-1	.	TRBJ2-7	TGTGCCAGCAGCCAGGGTAGCGGGAGGTACGAGCAGTACTTC	CASSQGSGRYEQYF
.	TRBV24-1	.	TRBJ2-3	TGTGCCACCAGTAGCGGACCTAGCACAGATACGCAGTATTTT	CATSSGPSTDTQYF
.	TRBV6-1	.	TRBJ1-1	TGTGCCAGCAGTGAAGCAAGGAGGTGGAACACTGAAGCTTTCTTT	CASSEARRWNTEAFF
.	TRBV21-1	.	TRBJ2-2	TGTGCCAGCAGCAACGGGACTAGCTGCACCGGGGAGCTGTTTTTT	CASSNGTSCTGELFF
TRBD1	TRBV7-9	.	TRBJ2-1	TGTGCCAGCAGAGGGGACAGGGGGGGGATTTACAATGAGCAGTTCTTC	CASRGDRGGIYNEQFF
TRBD2	TRBV6-6	.	TRBJ2-3	TGTGCCAGCAGTTCTAGCGGGGTAAGAGATACGCAGTATTTT	CASSSSGVRDTQYF
TRBD2	TRBV28	few	TRBJ2-1	TGTGCCAGCAGTTTATGGACTAGCGGGAGGGGGGGCAATGAGCAGTTCTTC	CASSLWTSGRGGNEQFF
.	TRBV12-3/TRBV12-4	few	TRBJ1-5	TGTGCCAGCAGTTTAGCTCCCCAATCCTATCAGCCCCAGCATTTT	CASSLAPQSYQPQHF
.	TRBV12-3/TRBV12-4	.	TRBJ1-5	TGTGCCACCCGAGGGGGGTCCAATCAGCCCCAGCATTTT	CATRGGSNQPQHF
TRBD2	TRBV12-3/TRBV12-4	.	TRBJ2-7	TGTGCCAGCAGTTTAGGGACTAGCGGGAGAAGGAGCTCCTACGAGCAGTACTTC	CASSLGTSGRRSSYEQYF
TRBD2	TRBV5-1	.	TRBJ2-1	TGCGCCAGCAGCTTAGGACTAGCGGGGGGCCCCCTCTACAATGAGCAGTTCTTC	CASSLGLAGGPLYNEQFF
.	TRBV11-2	.	TRBJ2-3	TGTGCCAGCAGCGCGCCTCTGAGGCGCACAGATACGCAGTATTTT	CASSAPLRRTDTQYF
.	TRBV7-2	few	TRBJ1-5	TGTGCCAGCAGCTTCATGGGCGGTAGCAATCAGCCCCAGCATTTT	CASSFMGGSNQPQHF
.	TRBV5-5	.	TRBJ1-1	TGTGCCAGCAGCTTGGGGGCAGTGGGAGGCACTGAAGCTTTCTTT	CASSLGAVGGTEAFF
.	TRBV4-1	.	TRBJ1-5	TGCGCCAGCAGCCAAGATGGGGTTAGCAATCAGCCCCAGCATTTT	CASSQDGVSNQPQHF
.	TRBV15	few	TRBJ1-1	TGTGCCACCAGCAGAGATCGACGGGAGAACACTGAAGCTTTCTTT	CATSRDRRENTEAFF
.	TRBV4-2	.	TRBJ1-2	TGTGCCAGCAGCCAAGGGACGGGCTATAGCTACACCTTC	CASSQGTGYSYTF
TRBD2	TRBV3-1	.	TRBJ2-3	TGTGCCAGCAGCCAAGGCACTCCGGGGACTAGAGCAGATACGCAGTATTTT	CASSQGTPGTRADTQYF
TRBD2	TRBV9	few	TRBJ2-3	TGTGCCAGCACCGGGACTAGCGGGAGCGGCGGCACAGATACGCAGTATTTT	CASTGTSGSGGTDTQYF
TRBD1	TRBV29-1	.	TRBJ2-3	TGCAGCGGGATTAGGACAGGGGCGTATATCACAGATACGCAGTATTTT	CSGIRTGAYITDTQYF
.	TRBV7-2	.	TRBJ1-2	TGTGCCAGCAGCTTCTTGGGGGCGACTAGTGGCTACACCTTC	CASSFLGATSGYTF
.	TRBV7-6	few	TRBJ2-3	TGTGCCAGCAGCCCACGGCTTTTGACGGTGGTAAAGGAAGATACGCAGTATTTT	CASSPRLLTVVKEDTQYF
.	TRBV4-1	few	TRBJ2-3	TGCGCCAGCAGCCGGGGACTCCCGCAAGATACGCAGTATTTT	CASSRGLPQDTQYF
.	TRBV18	few	TRBJ2-3	TGTGCCAGCTCACCACGGACTTCAGATACGCAGTATTTT	CASSPRTSDTQYF
.	TRBV28	few	TRBJ1-5	TGTGCCAGCAGCCTTCCTCAGGAAAACGGATACCAGCATTTT	CASSLPQENGYQHF
.	TRBV5-1	.	TRBJ2-1	TGCGCCAGCAGCTTGACTGGCGGATCAACCTACAATGAGCAGTTCTTC	CASSLTGGSTYNEQFF
TRBD2	TRBV7-2	many	TRBJ2-1	TGTGCCAGCAGCCAAGTGACTAGCCCAGTCATCGTCGAGCAGTTCTTC	CASSQVTSPVIVEQFF
.	TRBV12-3/TRBV12-4	few	TRBJ2-1	TGTGCCAGCAGTCCGGGACGCAACCTTAATGAGCAGTTCTTC	CASSPGRNLNEQFF